Below are 27 T cell receptor beta chains sequenced from a single sample in a study of blood T cells in healthy people across ages. Alongside a J-beta primer mix, a sample-barcoded 5' primer served in a second PCR lasting roughly 6 to 11 cycles. From the 5' RACE reads, TCRdb called clonotypes with MiXCR, one entry per CDR3 protein. The sample contains some 1.8 million distinct CDR3 sequences, 30% to 40% of which appear only once. Sequencing input: blood. These receptors all stem from a human donor in good health.

This clonotype was seen a handful of times. This rearrangement joins TRBV20-1 to TRBJ2-7; D call uncertain. Looked up from germline, CDR1 is DFQATT and CDR2 is SNEGSKA (reference sequence). Trimming took 4 bases from V and 0 from J, leaving 4 bases between them. The CDR3 length is 11 residues. The CDR3 nucleotides are TGCAGTGCTATGCGCTCCTACGAGCAGTACTTC. Encoded protein: CSAMRSYEQYF.

This chain uses TRBV4-1 with TRBJ2-7; 10 positions agree with TRBD2. The CDR3 covers 17 residues. Germline loops: CDR1 MGHRA, CDR2 YSYEKL. Trimming at V came to 1 base and at J to 2 bases, leaving 8 bases not matched to a gene. CDR3 sequence reads: CASSQVFQRGGPYEQYF. CDR3 bases: TGCGCCAGCAGCCAAGTTTTTCAGCGGGGGGGCCCCTACGAGCAGTACTTC.

J is TRBJ1-2 and V is TRBV10-3; 10 bases are shared with TRBD1. J gave up 6 bases and V 3 bases, and 7 bases lay outside the gene matches. The germline gives CDR1 ENHRY, CDR2 SYGVKD. This CDR3 contains 15 residues. The CDR3 sequence: CAISDPDRGNDGYTF. As DNA, the CDR3 is TGTGCCATCAGTGATCCGGACAGGGGGAACGATGGCTACACCTTC.

In regard to this clonotype: A read error may be the cause here, since a much bigger clone is one base away. J is TRBJ1-1 and V is TRBV4-3; weak D call: TRBD1 (5 bases). This CDR3 has 12 residues. CDR1 is LGHNA, CDR2 YSLEER, per germline. Here the CDR3 reads CAGSHGGTEAFF. CDR3 DNA sequence: TGCGCCGGCAGCCACGGGGGGACTGAAGCTTTCTTT.

The chain recombines TRBV12-3 or TRBV12-4 with TRBJ2-7; D might be TRBD1 (6 bases). Between the trimmed V and J ends, which lost 5 bases and 0 bases, there was a span of 11 bases. The CDR3 has 14 residues. The DNA for the CDR3 is TGTGCCAGCAGTCACCAACAGGGCTCCTACGAGCAGTACTTC. Translating it yields CASSHQQGSYEQYF.

The chain combines TRBV2 with TRBJ2-4, with D possibly matching TRBD2 (6 bases). Matching the DNA end better, TRBJ2-7 makes the J call doubtful. Germline-derived CDR1 and CDR2 are SNHLY and FYNNEI. The CDR3 totals 14 residues. CDR3 coding DNA: TGTGCCAGCAGTGAAGTGGGAGGTTGGAACGAGCAGTACTTC. Its protein is CASSEVGGWNEQYF.

CDR3 region: CASSQVPSNEQYF. The CDR3 region has the DNA TGCGCCAGCAGCCAAGTCCCCTCGAACGAGCAGTACTTC. The chain links TRBV4-1 to TRBJ2-7; D unclear. Germline V gene sequence: CDR1 MGHRA, CDR2 YSYEKL. V was pared by 1 base and J by 5 bases, with 9 bases between. This CDR3 has 13 amino acids.

This clonotype has more than one count but fewer than ten. V usage is TRBV4-2 and J usage is TRBJ1-5; D remains unclear. This CDR3 is built from 13 residues. Trimming left V 1 base short and J 8 bases short, with 9 bases between. Germline CDR1 and CDR2: LGHNA and YNFKEQ. CDR3 coding DNA: TGTGCCAGCAGCCAAGTAGCTGGTAAGCCCCAGCATTTT. It codes for CASSQVAGKPQHF.

This clonotype was seen more than once but under ten times. This sequence joins TRBV5-1 and TRBJ1-2; 12 bases are a match to TRBD1. Trimming took 4 bases from V and 6 from J; bases not matched to a gene: 7. CDR1 and CDR2 (germline): SGHRS, YFSETQ. The CDR3 runs to 15 residues. The CDR3 region has the DNA TGCGCCAGCAGCCCCGGGACAGGGGGCGACCATGGCTACACCTTC. Residues: CASSPGTGGDHGYTF.

This chain connects TRBV29-1 to TRBJ2-2; TRBD1 agrees at 7 bases. In germline, CDR1 is SQVTM, CDR2 ANQGSEA. The CDR3 covers 14 residues. Losses at the gene ends were 4 bases for V and 4 bases for J; bases not matched to a gene: 6. The CDR3 spells CSVVFPGGTGELFF. CDR3 coding DNA: TGCAGCGTTGTATTCCCAGGGGGCACCGGGGAGCTGTTTTTT.

The chain combines TRBV4-1 with TRBJ1-6; no reliable D call. This CDR3 has 14 amino acids. CDR1 and CDR2 (germline): MGHRA, YSYEKL. Deletions cut 2 bases from V and 5 bases from J, with 7 bases between. CDR3 amino acids: CASSQFVDNSPLHF. In DNA, the CDR3 is TGCGCCAGCAGCCAATTTGTGGATAATTCACCCCTCCACTTT.

The chain carries TRBV6-2 or TRBV6-3 and TRBJ2-6; no clear D gene. CDR3 length: 14 amino acids. V gave up 6 bases and J gave up 1 base, with 7 bases separating them. Per the germline V gene, CDR1 is MNHEY and CDR2 is SVGEGT. CDR3 loop: CASSKESGANVLTF. CDR3 DNA sequence: TGTGCCAGCAGCAAAGAATCTGGGGCCAACGTCCTGACTTTC.

With respect to this clonotype: Relative to the germline gene, one junction end is altered; a read error may explain this. The chain joins TRBV7-2 to TRBJ1-6; the D gene is possibly TRBD1 (6 bases). In germline, CDR1 is SGHTA, CDR2 FQGNSA. CDR3 length: 16 residues. CDR3 amino acids: CASGLMAGAYNSPLHF. The CDR3 DNA follows: TGTGCCAGCGGCTTAATGGCAGGGGCCTATAATTCACCCCTCCACTTT.

The rearrangement joins TRBV27 to TRBJ2-1; no clear D gene. The V and J ends lost 6 bases and 0 bases respectively, with 15 bases between them. CDR3 length: 16 residues. Germline lookup yields CDR1 MNHEY and CDR2 SMNVEV (reference sequence). The CDR3 coding sequence is TGTGCCAGCAGAGCCTTCGGACGGCCCTCCTACAATGAGCAGTTCTTC. Its protein product is CASRAFGRPSYNEQFF.

Details on this clonotype: An end of the junction differs from the germline gene, which may be a read error. The rearrangement joins TRBV20-1 to TRBJ2-4; maybe TRBD1 (6 bases). Near its end, the DNA agrees better with TRBJ2-7, so the J call may be wrong. The germline gives CDR1 DFQATT, CDR2 SNEGSKA (reference sequence). The CDR3 runs to 14 residues. Here the CDR3 DNA reads TGCAGTGCTAGAAGGACAGAGAGCTCCCACGAGCAGTACTTC. This encodes CSARRTESSHEQYF.

V is TRBV5-1 and J is TRBJ2-1; the D gene is possibly TRBD1 (6 bases). CDR3 length: 16 amino acids. V was pared by 2 bases and J by 3 bases, with 15 bases between. Germline V CDR1 and CDR2: SGHRS, YFSETQ. In nucleotides, the CDR3 is TGCGCCAGCAGCTTCCAGGGGAGAGGGGACTACAATGAGCAGTTCTTC. This codes for CASSFQGRGDYNEQFF.

This chain links TRBV20-1 with TRBJ2-1; D is undetermined. Trimming pared 8 bases from V and 2 bases from J, leaving 16 bases between. CDR1 and CDR2 from the germline V gene are DFQATT and SNEGSKA (reference sequence). There are 14 residues in the CDR3. CDR3 sequence (DNA): TGCAGTCACACGTCCGGGCGTACCTACAATGAGCAGTTCTTC. It codes for CSHTSGRTYNEQFF.

The chain links TRBV4-2 to TRBJ2-6, with 9 bases lining up with TRBD1. The CDR3 has 19 amino acids. Germline-derived CDR1 and CDR2 are LGHNA and YNFKEQ. Trimming removed 7 bases from V and 1 base from J; junction bases left unmatched: 14. The CDR3 nucleotides read TGTGCCAGCAAAGTAGGGACAGGGATTCTTGAATCTGGGGCCAACGTCCTGACTTTC. This codes for CASKVGTGILESGANVLTF.

A few counts support this clonotype. The chain joins TRBV24-1 to TRBJ1-2; unclear D gene. The V end lost 3 bases, the J end lost 4 bases, and 5 bases lay between the germline ends. The germline V gene encodes CDR1 KGHDR and CDR2 SFDVKD. The CDR3 length is 12 residues. CDR3 sequence reads: CATSDAIYGYTF. Written as DNA, the CDR3 is TGTGCCACCAGTGATGCAATCTATGGCTACACCTTC.

The chain has TRBV27 and TRBJ1-6; D gene ambiguous. This CDR3 region has 15 residues. CDR1 and CDR2 from the germline V gene are MNHEY and SMNVEV (reference sequence). V lost 6 bases to trimming and J lost 0 bases, with 9 bases between them. The chain's CDR3 is CASRILRSYNSPLHF. The CDR3 coding sequence is TGTGCCAGCAGAATCCTTCGCTCCTATAATTCACCCCTCCACTTT.

The gene calls are TRBV29-1 and TRBJ2-7, with D perhaps TRBD1 (6 bases). Deletions cut 3 bases from V and 6 bases from J, with 15 bases between. Germline V CDR1 and CDR2: SQVTM, ANQGSEA. The CDR3 spans 13 residues. The CDR3 nucleotides read TGCAGCGTTGAGAACCCCACAGGGTTCGAGCAGTACTTC. Protein: CSVENPTGFEQYF.

V is TRBV9 and J is TRBJ1-5; possible D gene TRBD1, 6 bases. Trimming removed 3 bases from V and 7 bases from J, with 14 bases in between. CDR3 size: 14 residues. From germline, CDR1 is SGDLS and CDR2 YYNGEE. The CDR3 loop is CASSAESQGQPQHF. The CDR3 DNA sequence: TGTGCCAGCAGCGCAGAGTCCCAGGGGCAGCCCCAGCATTTT.

This clonotype was recorded a few times. V and J are TRBV7-9 and TRBJ2-3, with D perhaps being TRBD1 or TRBD2 (5 bases each). The V and J ends lost 5 bases and 4 bases respectively, with 13 bases between them. This CDR3 has 14 amino acids. Germline CDR1 SEHNR, CDR2 FQNEAQ (reference sequence). CDR3 residues: CASSPGTSADTQYF. Written as DNA, the CDR3 is TGTGCCAGCAGCCCCGGGACCAGCGCAGATACGCAGTATTTT.

This clonotype was seen more than once but under ten times. This chain uses TRBV6-2 or TRBV6-3 with TRBJ2-7, with TRBD2 as a possible D gene (5 bases). The V and J ends lost 7 bases and 1 base respectively, with 14 bases between them. Per the germline V gene, CDR1 is MNHEY and CDR2 is SVGEGT. The CDR3 extends over 14 amino acids. As DNA, the CDR3 is TGTGCCAGCAACGAGGGAACCTTATCCTACGAGCAGTACTTC. It codes for CASNEGTLSYEQYF.

This clonotype was observed many times. The V gene is TRBV13, the J gene TRBJ2-6; possible D gene TRBD2, 6 bases. V lost 1 base and J 1 base, leaving 8 bases between the germline ends. This CDR3 region has 16 residues. Per the germline V gene, CDR1 is PRHDT and CDR2 is FYEKMQ (reference sequence). The CDR3: CASSLDRGSGANVLTF. The CDR3 DNA follows: TGTGCCAGCAGCTTAGATCGGGGGTCTGGGGCCAACGTCCTGACTTTC. Looking up the rest from reference TRBV13 and TRBJ2-6 gives the full variable domain: AAGVIQSPRHLIKEKRETATLKCYPIPRHDTVYWYQQGPGQDPQFLISFYEKMQSDKGSIPDRFSAQQFSDYHSELNMSSLELGDSALYFCASSLDRGSGANVLTFGAGSRLTVL.

This clonotype was found a few times. CDR3: CAIRGWTSGAYEQYF. For the CDR3, the DNA is TGTGCCATCAGAGGATGGACTAGCGGGGCCTACGAGCAGTACTTC. The chain carries TRBV10-3 and TRBJ2-7; 12 nucleotides line up with TRBD2. From germline, CDR1 is ENHRY and CDR2 SYGVKD. The V gene end was trimmed by 6 bases and the J gene end by 2 bases; junction bases not matched to a gene: 5. CDR3 length: 15 amino acids.

The chain joins TRBV5-1 to TRBJ1-1; the D is unclear. The CDR3 has 15 amino acids. In germline, CDR1 is SGHRS, CDR2 YFSETQ. The V end lost 0 bases, the J end lost 1 base, and 10 bases lay between the germline ends. CDR3 residues: CASSLGTGRNTEAFF. The CDR3 bases are TGCGCCAGCAGCTTGGGGACGGGAAGGAACACTGAAGCTTTCTTT. Filled out from reference TRBV5-1 and TRBJ1-1, the complete variable domain reads KAGVTQTPRYLIKTRGQQVTLSCSPISGHRSVSWYQQTPGQGLQFLFEYFSETQRNKGNFPGRFSGRQFSNSRSEMNVSTLELGDSALYLCASSLGTGRNTEAFFGQGTRLTVV.